This paragraph reports one T cell receptor beta chain. Its antigen is still unknown. The entry originates in a study of T cell responses to AZD1222 COVID-19 vaccine. Overall study findings and caveats: The study identified only six AZD1222 recipients as seropositive at baseline. Clonal diversity was possibly underestimated, and white British individuals and females predominated among donors.

Assay: immunoSEQ multiplex PCR; the TCRdb copy retains only in-frame clones and omits some. Counted here are more than 150,000 clones, 75% to 90% occurring once; the ten biggest clones make up approximately 2.7%. The CDR3 has 14 amino acids. The ends lost 0 bases at V and 7 bases at J; junction bases unmatched: 3. Germline CDR1 reads SGHNT; CDR2 reads YYREEE (reference sequence). The chain links TRBV5-4 to TRBJ2-2; 7 bases line up with TRBD1. The source of this sequence is an adult in good health. Sequences were derived from peripheral blood, sampled on day 0 of MenACWY control vaccination. CDR3 sequence reads: CASSLEQGIGELFF. The CDR3, as DNA: TGTGCCAGCAGCTTGGAACAGGGGATCGGGGAGCTGTTTTTT.